These 23 T cell receptor beta chains came from one sample sequenced in a study of siplizumab effects on memory and regulatory T cells. Libraries were prepared by immunoSEQ multiplex PCR; TCRdb keeps only in-frame clonotypes and omits some of them. The sample contains 100,000 to 110,000 clones, approximately 94% of which appear only once. Sequenced sample: non-Treg CD4+ T cells sorted from blood. The origin of the receptors is a human donor in good health.

The rearrangement joins TRBV10-2 to TRBJ1-1, with D possibly being TRBD1 (6 bases). The CDR3 has 12 residues. Trimming cost V 5 bases and J 5 bases, with 9 bases left between them. Germline V CDR1 and CDR2: WSHSY, SAAADI. The CDR3 loop is CASSPQGTEAFF. CDR3 bases: TGCGCCAGCAGTCCACAGGGAACTGAAGCTTTCTTT.

This clone was picked up one time. The V gene is TRBV27, the J gene TRBJ2-3; the D is unclear. This CDR3 is built from 9 residues. Germline V gene lookup returns CDR1 MNHEY and CDR2 SMNVEV (reference sequence). The CDR3 nucleotides read TGTCGAAGCACAGATACGCAGTATTTT. Its translation: CRSTDTQYF.

The rearrangement links TRBV11-2 to TRBJ2-3, with unresolved D. In germline, CDR1 is SGHAT, CDR2 FQNNGV. Trimming pared 1 base from V and 2 bases from J, leaving 7 bases between. CDR3 length: 14 amino acids. CDR3 residues: CASSLVGYTDTQYF. The CDR3 region has the DNA TGTGCCAGCAGCTTAGTGGGTTACACAGATACGCAGTATTTT.

The chain joins TRBV19 to TRBJ1-1; D is ambiguous. Germline loops: CDR1 LNHDA, CDR2 SQIVND (reference sequence). With 7 bases removed from V and 3 bases from J, the gap between germline ends came to 12 bases. The length of the CDR3 is 13 residues. The DNA for the CDR3 is TGTGCCAGTAATATTGATGCGGACACTGAAGCTTTCTTT. It codes for CASNIDADTEAFF.

This chain joins TRBV5-5 and TRBJ1-1; TRBD1 matches 7 bases. The CDR3 covers 14 residues. Germline CDR1 SGHKS, CDR2 YYEKEE (reference sequence). V lost 4 bases, J lost 8 bases, and 11 bases stayed unmatched. The CDR3 protein is CASSRPTGVEEAFF. CDR3 coding DNA: TGTGCCAGCAGCCGACCTACAGGGGTGGAGGAAGCTTTCTTT. The complete variable domain, with remaining parts taken from reference TRBV5-5 and TRBJ1-1, reads DAGVTQSPTHLIKTRGQQVTLRCSPISGHKSVSWYQQVLGQGPQFIFQYYEKEERGRGNFPDRFSARQFPNYSSELNVNALLLGDSALYLCASSRPTGVEEAFFGQGTRLTVV.

The gene calls are TRBV5-1 and TRBJ2-5; D may be TRBD2 (6 bases). V lost 5 bases, J lost 5 bases, and 16 bases lay in between. CDR1 SGHRS and CDR2 YFSETQ come from the germline V gene. This CDR3 region has 14 residues. The CDR3 protein is CASRLWGVMETQYF. The CDR3, as DNA: TGCGCCAGCAGGCTATGGGGGGTGATGGAGACCCAGTACTTC.

The V gene is TRBV27, the J gene TRBJ2-1; D ambiguous. CDR3 size: 14 residues. Germline values: CDR1 MNHEY, CDR2 SMNVEV (reference sequence). V was cut by 0 bases and J by 5 bases, with 8 bases left in between. The CDR3 sequence: CASSLSAGDNEQFF. CDR3 sequence (DNA): TGTGCCAGCAGTTTATCTGCCGGCGACAATGAGCAGTTCTTC.

V gene TRBV28 combines with J gene TRBJ2-3; D ambiguous. The V end was cut by 2 bases, the J end by 4 bases, with 1 base between. The CDR3 loop spans 11 amino acids. The germline CDR1 and CDR2 sequences are MDHEN and SYDVKM. CDR3 loop: CASSLPDTQYF. The CDR3 DNA reads as TGTGCCAGCAGTTTACCAGATACGCAGTATTTT.

V is TRBV30 and J is TRBJ2-7; D not certain. Germline assignment: CDR1 GTSNPN and CDR2 SVGIG (reference sequence). This CDR3 has 15 amino acids. Trimming pared 1 base from V and 6 bases from J, leaving 19 bases between. The CDR3 DNA reads as TGTGCCTGGAGTGCCTTGAGTTGGAAGTTGGGCGAGCAGTACTTC. Translating gives CAWSALSWKLGEQYF.

This clone was observed once. V is TRBV6-1 and J is TRBJ2-5; unclear D gene. Trimming removed 1 base from V and 4 bases from J, with 25 bases in between. CDR3 length: 19 residues. Germline CDR1 and CDR2: MNHNS and SASEGT. CDR3: CASSEGYGFGVRSGETQYF. The CDR3 bases are TGTGCCAGCAGTGAAGGCTATGGGTTTGGGGTCAGGTCGGGAGAGACCCAGTACTTC.

J is TRBJ1-4 and V is TRBV7-8; TRBD1 matches 7 bases. Germline lookup yields CDR1 SGHVS and CDR2 FQNEAQ. The CDR3 contains 16 residues. The ends lost 5 bases at V and 3 bases at J; junction bases unmatched: 9. This chain's CDR3 is CASSPLRGRANEKLFF. In DNA, the CDR3 is TGTGCCAGCAGCCCATTGAGGGGGCGCGCTAATGAAAAACTGTTTTTT.

The chain combines TRBV11-3 with TRBJ2-5, with TRBD2 matching over 9 bases. The CDR3 has 16 residues. Per germline, CDR1 SGHNT and CDR2 YENEEA. Trimming at V came to 1 base and at J to 0 bases, leaving 3 bases not matched to a gene. The CDR3 here is CASSLGASGDQETQYF. DNA of the CDR3: TGTGCCAGCAGCTTAGGGGCTAGCGGGGACCAAGAGACCCAGTACTTC.

The chain links TRBV4-1 to TRBJ1-5, with D perhaps matching TRBD1 (6 bases). CDR1 and CDR2 from the germline V gene are MGHRA and YSYEKL. The germline V and J ends were trimmed by 0 bases and 7 bases, with 19 bases remaining between them. The length of the CDR3 is 17 residues. The CDR3, as DNA: TGCGCCAGCAGCCAAGAAATCAGGGGACGGATCGGGCAGCCCCAGCATTTT. Translation gives CASSQEIRGRIGQPQHF.

This CDR3 is CASKPQGAGSYEQYF. Here the CDR3 DNA reads TGTGCCAGTAAACCTCAGGGGGCGGGTTCATACGAGCAGTACTTC. The chain couples TRBV19 to TRBJ2-7, with TRBD1 matching over 8 bases. CDR3 length equals 15 residues. V lost 7 bases and J lost 4; bases outside the gene matches: 12. Germline CDR1 is LNHDA and CDR2 is SQIVND (reference sequence).

This chain connects TRBV28 to TRBJ2-7, with D perhaps TRBD2 (6 bases). From germline, CDR1 is MDHEN and CDR2 SYDVKM. This CDR3 has 12 amino acids. Trimming cost V 1 base and J 7 bases, with 8 bases left between them. This CDR3 is CASSLLGREQYF. CDR3 nucleotide sequence: TGTGCCAGCAGTTTATTAGGGAGGGAGCAGTACTTC.

This clone was picked up one time. The chain joins TRBV5-1 to TRBJ1-1; D gene uncertain. The germline CDR1 and CDR2 sequences are SGHRS and YFSETQ. Trimming left V 4 bases short and J 3 bases short, with 10 bases between. The CDR3 is 13 amino acids. This chain's CDR3 is CASSREVDTEAFF. The CDR3 DNA reads TGCGCCAGCAGCCGTGAAGTTGACACTGAAGCTTTCTTT. Using reference TRBV5-1 and TRBJ1-1 for the parts outside the CDR3, the full variable domain is KAGVTQTPRYLIKTRGQQVTLSCSPISGHRSVSWYQQTPGQGLQFLFEYFSETQRNKGNFPGRFSGRQFSNSRSEMNVSTLELGDSALYLCASSREVDTEAFFGQGTRLTVV.

This rearrangement joins TRBV5-4 to TRBJ2-3, with TRBD2 matching over 12 bases. The CDR3 loop spans 18 amino acids. Germline assignment: CDR1 SGHNT and CDR2 YYREEE (reference sequence). V dropped 0 bases and J dropped 5; count of bases not matched to a gene: 10. The chain's CDR3 is CASSLGLAGGPAEDTQYF. CDR3 bases: TGTGCCAGCAGCTTGGGCCTAGCGGGAGGGCCTGCCGAAGATACGCAGTATTTT.

This clone was seen just once. The chain links TRBV9 to TRBJ2-1, with a weak D call TRBD1 (6 bases). The CDR3 has 15 residues. V was cut by 0 bases and J by 3 bases, with 10 bases left in between. Germline CDR1 reads SGDLS; CDR2 reads YYNGEE. CDR3 protein: CASSVEGELYNEQFF. Written as DNA, the CDR3 is TGTGCCAGCAGCGTAGAGGGGGAGCTCTACAATGAGCAGTTCTTC. Together with reference TRBV9 and TRBJ2-1, the CDR3 gives the full variable domain: DSGVTQTPKHLITATGQRVTLRCSPRSGDLSVYWYQQSLDQGLQFLIQYYNGEERAKGNILERFSAQQFPDLHSELNLSSLELGDSALYFCASSVEGELYNEQFFGPGTRLTVL.

This sequence joins TRBV14 and TRBJ2-7, with TRBD2 identical over 9 bases. With 1 base clipped from V and 6 bases from J, the junction kept 10 bases outside the gene matches. CDR3 length: 16 amino acids. Germline values: CDR1 SGHDN, CDR2 FVKESK. CDR3 amino acids: CASSQGSSGRSGEQYF. The CDR3 nucleotides read TGTGCCAGCAGCCAAGGGTCGAGCGGGAGGTCGGGCGAGCAGTACTTC.

This clone was counted once. The V and J genes are TRBV28 and TRBJ1-2; D is possibly TRBD1 (5 bases). This CDR3 contains 14 residues. CDR1 and CDR2 (germline): MDHEN, SYDVKM. Trimming took 2 bases from V and 1 from J, leaving 8 bases between them. CDR3 coding DNA: TGTGCCAGCAGTTTAGAGACAGTTAACTATGGCTACACCTTC. Its protein is CASSLETVNYGYTF.

This chain uses TRBV5-1 with TRBJ1-3; a possible D gene is TRBD1 (5 bases). The CDR3 loop spans 16 amino acids. The ends were cut back, 0 bases at V and 2 bases at J, with 12 bases in the middle. CDR1 is SGHRS and CDR2 is YFSETQ in the germline V gene. The CDR3 spells CASSLDPGLTGNTIYF. The CDR3 DNA is TGCGCCAGCAGCTTGGATCCGGGACTAACTGGAAACACCATATATTTT.

The chain carries TRBV21-1 and TRBJ1-2. TRBV21-1 represents a pseudogene. The CDR3 is made up of 15 amino acids. CDR3 protein: CASSKEGAGVYGYTF. The CDR3 nucleotides are TGTGCCAGCAGCAAAGAAGGAGCGGGCGTCTATGGCTACACCTTC.

The chain links TRBV12-5 to TRBJ2-7; 7 nucleotides align to TRBD1. The CDR3 is 16 amino acids. Germline trimming cut 3 bases from V and 3 bases from J; bases unmatched to any gene: 11. Germline CDR1 and CDR2: LGHNT and FRNRAP. The CDR3 sequence: CASGFSRDSLVYEQYF. The CDR3 DNA follows: TGTGCTAGTGGTTTTTCCCGGGACAGTTTAGTCTACGAGCAGTACTTC.